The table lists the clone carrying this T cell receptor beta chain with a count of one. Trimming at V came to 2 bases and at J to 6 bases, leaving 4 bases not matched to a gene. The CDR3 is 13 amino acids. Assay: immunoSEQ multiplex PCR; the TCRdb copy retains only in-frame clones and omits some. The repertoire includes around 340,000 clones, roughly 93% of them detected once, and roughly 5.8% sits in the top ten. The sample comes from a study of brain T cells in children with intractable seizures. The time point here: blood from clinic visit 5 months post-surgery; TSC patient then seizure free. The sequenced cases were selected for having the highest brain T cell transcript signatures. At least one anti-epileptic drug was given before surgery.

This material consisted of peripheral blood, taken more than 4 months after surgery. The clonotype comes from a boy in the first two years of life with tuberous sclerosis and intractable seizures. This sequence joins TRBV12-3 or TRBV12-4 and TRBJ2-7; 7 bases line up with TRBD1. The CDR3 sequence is CASSLYRGREQYF. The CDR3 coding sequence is TGTGCCAGCAGTTTATACAGGGGACGCGAGCAGTACTTC.